These T cell receptor beta chains were read from a single sample in a study of beta chain features in type 1 diabetes. This table comes from immunoSEQ multiplex PCR, and its TCRdb copy is limited to in-frame clones, with some not included. The sample gives about 740,000 clones, over 10% of which show up once; approximately 0.02% is in the top ten. Sequenced sample: naive CD4+ T cells from blood. These TCRs come from a man younger than 35 with type 1 diabetes. Both conserved end residues are part of each CDR3. Fields, in order: J gene, V gene, clone size, D gene, CDR3 DNA, CDR3 protein. A D gene is named only where the DNA matches it firmly. Some rows have no size entry. The others give once, few or many, or a class for an expanded clone.

j_call: TRBJ1-6
v_call: TRBV5-6
clone_size: -
d_call: TRBD1
cdr3_nt: TGTGCCAGCAGCTTGGGCAGGGGGGATTCACCCCTCCACTTT
cdr3_aa: CASSLGRGDSPLHF

j_call: TRBJ1-5
v_call: TRBV7-2
clone_size: few
d_call: TRBD1
cdr3_nt: TGTGCCAGCAGCCCCTCCCGGACAGGGCCCGCTCAGCCCCAGCATTTT
cdr3_aa: CASSPSRTGPAQPQHF

j_call: TRBJ2-3
v_call: TRBV5-4
clone_size: -
d_call: -
cdr3_nt: TGTGCCAGCAGCTTGGACCGGGCTAGCACAGATACGCAGTATTTT
cdr3_aa: CASSLDRASTDTQYF

j_call: TRBJ1-2
v_call: TRBV7-9
clone_size: -
d_call: -
cdr3_nt: TGTGCCATAGGAGCGCGCTATGGCTACACCTTC
cdr3_aa: CAIGARYGYTF

j_call: TRBJ1-1
v_call: TRBV7-8
clone_size: -
d_call: -
cdr3_nt: TGTGCCAGCAGCCCGAGGGCGGGGTCGGGCACTGAAGCTTTCTTT
cdr3_aa: CASSPRAGSGTEAFF

j_call: TRBJ1-3
v_call: TRBV19
clone_size: -
d_call: -
cdr3_nt: TGTGCCAGTAGAGGTGGCAAGGAACCTGGAAACACCATATATTTT
cdr3_aa: CASRGGKEPGNTIYF

j_call: TRBJ1-2
v_call: TRBV7-3
clone_size: -
d_call: -
cdr3_nt: TGTGCCAGCAGCCCAAGGGGGACTAACTATGGCTACACCTTC
cdr3_aa: CASSPRGTNYGYTF

j_call: TRBJ2-3
v_call: TRBV30
clone_size: -
d_call: -
cdr3_nt: TGTGCCTCCGAAGGGGCAGTTGGGGGGCACGATACGCAGTATTTT
cdr3_aa: CASEGAVGGHDTQYF

j_call: TRBJ1-1
v_call: TRBV18
clone_size: few
d_call: -
cdr3_nt: TGTGCCAGCTCTGTCCGGGTCACTGAAGCTTTCTTT
cdr3_aa: CASSVRVTEAFF

j_call: TRBJ2-5
v_call: TRBV2
clone_size: -
d_call: TRBD2
cdr3_nt: TGTGCCAGCAGTGGTAGCGGGGGCCAAGGAGAGACCCAGTACTTC
cdr3_aa: CASSGSGGQGETQYF

j_call: TRBJ1-2
v_call: TRBV30
clone_size: -
d_call: -
cdr3_nt: TGTGCCTATCGGACGGGGCTGGGGTATGGCTACACCTTC
cdr3_aa: CAYRTGLGYGYTF

j_call: TRBJ2-7
v_call: TRBV4-1
clone_size: few
d_call: -
cdr3_nt: TGCGCCAGCAGCCCTCCGCTTAGGGGGGACTACGAGCAGTACTTC
cdr3_aa: CASSPPLRGDYEQYF

j_call: TRBJ2-5
v_call: TRBV27
clone_size: -
d_call: TRBD1
cdr3_nt: TGTGCCAGCAGTTCGGGACAGGGGGGGATGGAGACCCAGTACTTC
cdr3_aa: CASSSGQGGMETQYF

j_call: TRBJ1-6
v_call: TRBV4-1
clone_size: -
d_call: -
cdr3_nt: TGCGCCAGCAGCCAGGCCCCAGATCCCTCACCCCTCCACTTT
cdr3_aa: CASSQAPDPSPLHF

j_call: TRBJ1-2
v_call: TRBV5-4
clone_size: few
d_call: -
cdr3_nt: TGTGCCAGCAGCGTACAGCAGGTTACTAACTATGGCTACACCTTC
cdr3_aa: CASSVQQVTNYGYTF

j_call: TRBJ2-7
v_call: TRBV29-1
clone_size: few
d_call: TRBD1
cdr3_nt: TGCAGCGTTGGGACAGGGGGCGTCGCCTCCTACGAGCAGTACTTC
cdr3_aa: CSVGTGGVASYEQYF

j_call: TRBJ2-2
v_call: TRBV25-1
clone_size: few
d_call: -
cdr3_nt: TGTGCCAGCAGTGTAGAGGGACCCCTTTCTATGAACACCGGGGAGCTGTTTTTT
cdr3_aa: CASSVEGPLSMNTGELFF

j_call: TRBJ2-5
v_call: TRBV10-3
clone_size: -
d_call: TRBD1
cdr3_nt: TGTGCCATCCGAGGTGGACAGGGGGCGGCGGAGACCCAGTACTTC
cdr3_aa: CAIRGGQGAAETQYF

j_call: TRBJ2-7
v_call: TRBV15
clone_size: few
d_call: -
cdr3_nt: TGTGCCACCAGCAGAGACCGGGGTGAGCAGTACTTC
cdr3_aa: CATSRDRGEQYF

j_call: TRBJ1-1
v_call: TRBV27
clone_size: -
d_call: TRBD1
cdr3_nt: TGTGCCAGCTCGCCCACAGGGGGGAACACTGAAGCTTTCTTT
cdr3_aa: CASSPTGGNTEAFF

j_call: TRBJ2-3
v_call: TRBV30
clone_size: few
d_call: -
cdr3_nt: TGTGCCTGGGCGCGGGACAAGACAGATACGCAGTATTTT
cdr3_aa: CAWARDKTDTQYF

j_call: TRBJ2-7
v_call: TRBV28
clone_size: few
d_call: -
cdr3_nt: TGTGCCAGCAGTAACATCGGTAAGCCGGGCGGTTCCTACGAGCAGTACTTC
cdr3_aa: CASSNIGKPGGSYEQYF

j_call: TRBJ1-1
v_call: TRBV5-1
clone_size: few
d_call: -
cdr3_nt: TGCGCCAGCAGCTTGGAGGGTAACACTGAAGCTTTCTTT
cdr3_aa: CASSLEGNTEAFF

j_call: TRBJ2-1
v_call: TRBV30
clone_size: -
d_call: -
cdr3_nt: TGTGCCTGGTACGACAGGACGAGATCCTACAATGAGCAGTTCTTC
cdr3_aa: CAWYDRTRSYNEQFF

j_call: TRBJ1-6
v_call: TRBV4-1
clone_size: few
d_call: TRBD1
cdr3_nt: TGCGCCAGCAGCCTTCCGGGACAGATGAATTCACCCCTCCACTTT
cdr3_aa: CASSLPGQMNSPLHF

j_call: TRBJ2-3
v_call: TRBV5-1
clone_size: -
d_call: TRBD2
cdr3_nt: TGCGCCAGCAGTCCCCGTGGCGGGGGGGCTGTTACGCAGTATTTT
cdr3_aa: CASSPRGGGAVTQYF

j_call: TRBJ2-3
v_call: TRBV5-6
clone_size: -
d_call: TRBD2
cdr3_nt: TGTGCCAGCAGCCCACTAGCGGGGGCCACAGATACGCAGTATTTT
cdr3_aa: CASSPLAGATDTQYF

j_call: TRBJ2-1
v_call: TRBV7-2
clone_size: few
d_call: TRBD2
cdr3_nt: TGTGCCAGCAGCTGGCTAGCGGGGGGCAACCCTTCCTACAATGAGCAGTTCTTC
cdr3_aa: CASSWLAGGNPSYNEQFF

j_call: TRBJ2-5
v_call: TRBV5-1
clone_size: few
d_call: -
cdr3_nt: TGCGCCAGCAGCTCCGGACAGATCTATCAAGAGACCCAGTACTTC
cdr3_aa: CASSSGQIYQETQYF

j_call: TRBJ1-4
v_call: TRBV6-5
clone_size: few
d_call: TRBD1
cdr3_nt: TGTGCCAGCAGTTACGACCGGGACAGGGGGAATGAAAAACTGTTTTTT
cdr3_aa: CASSYDRDRGNEKLFF

j_call: TRBJ2-3
v_call: TRBV19
clone_size: -
d_call: TRBD2
cdr3_nt: TGTGCCAGTACTCTAGCGGGGAAAGATACGCAGTATTTT
cdr3_aa: CASTLAGKDTQYF

j_call: TRBJ1-5
v_call: TRBV7-2
clone_size: -
d_call: -
cdr3_nt: TGTGCCAGCAGCTTAGGTCAGCCCCAGCATTTT
cdr3_aa: CASSLGQPQHF

j_call: TRBJ2-7
v_call: TRBV19
clone_size: -
d_call: -
cdr3_nt: TGTGCCAGTACTGACAGCTACGAGCAGTACTTC
cdr3_aa: CASTDSYEQYF

j_call: TRBJ2-5
v_call: TRBV5-1
clone_size: -
d_call: -
cdr3_nt: TGCGCCAGCAGCTCGAATCAAGAGACCCAGTACTTC
cdr3_aa: CASSSNQETQYF

j_call: TRBJ2-7
v_call: TRBV7-9
clone_size: -
d_call: TRBD1
cdr3_nt: TGTGCCCTCCAGGCGGGACAGGGAATCGGCGAGCAGTACTTC
cdr3_aa: CALQAGQGIGEQYF

j_call: TRBJ2-1
v_call: TRBV27
clone_size: few
d_call: TRBD1
cdr3_nt: TGTGCCAGCAGTCTGATCCGGGACAGCTTATATCACCGCTCCTACAATGAGCAGTTCTTC
cdr3_aa: CASSLIRDSLYHRSYNEQFF

j_call: TRBJ2-6
v_call: TRBV19
clone_size: few
d_call: -
cdr3_nt: TGTGCCAGTAGGCCAGGGCGTGCCGGGGCCAACGTCCTGACTTTC
cdr3_aa: CASRPGRAGANVLTF

j_call: TRBJ1-1
v_call: TRBV2
clone_size: -
d_call: -
cdr3_nt: TGTGCCAGCAGTGACGAGGGGATGGGTACCGAGGCTGAAGCTTTCTTT
cdr3_aa: CASSDEGMGTEAEAFF

j_call: TRBJ2-5
v_call: TRBV6-5
clone_size: -
d_call: -
cdr3_nt: TGTGCCAGCAGTTACTCGGGTGTACAAGAGACCCAGTACTTC
cdr3_aa: CASSYSGVQETQYF

j_call: TRBJ2-1
v_call: TRBV5-4
clone_size: -
d_call: TRBD2
cdr3_nt: TGTGCCAGCAGCTTGGGAACTAGCGGGGGGTTCCTATACAATGAGCAGTTCTTC
cdr3_aa: CASSLGTSGGFLYNEQFF

j_call: TRBJ1-3
v_call: TRBV9
clone_size: few
d_call: -
cdr3_nt: TGTGCCAGCAGCGCCGGACAGAGCTCTGGAAACACCATATATTTT
cdr3_aa: CASSAGQSSGNTIYF

j_call: TRBJ1-5
v_call: TRBV30
clone_size: -
d_call: -
cdr3_nt: TGTGCCTGGAGTGCCTATGCGAGGCCCCAGCATTTT
cdr3_aa: CAWSAYARPQHF

j_call: TRBJ2-6
v_call: TRBV5-4
clone_size: -
d_call: -
cdr3_nt: TGTGCCAGCAGCTTGGCCGGGAGCTCTGGGGCCAACGTCCTGACTTTC
cdr3_aa: CASSLAGSSGANVLTF

j_call: TRBJ1-6
v_call: TRBV10-3
clone_size: few
d_call: -
cdr3_nt: TGTGCCATCAGTGAGTCAGTTGATGGTTCACCCCTCCACTTT
cdr3_aa: CAISESVDGSPLHF

j_call: TRBJ2-1
v_call: TRBV7-7
clone_size: -
d_call: TRBD1
cdr3_nt: TGTGCCAGCAGCTCCGGGACAGGGACTGACAATGAGCAGTTCTTC
cdr3_aa: CASSSGTGTDNEQFF

j_call: TRBJ1-2
v_call: TRBV9
clone_size: few
d_call: -
cdr3_nt: TGTGCCAGCAGCGGACCTACAGGGCCACAAGCCTTC
cdr3_aa: CASSGPTGPQAF

j_call: TRBJ1-4
v_call: TRBV27
clone_size: few
d_call: -
cdr3_nt: TGTGCCAGCCGAGGAAGAACTAATGAAAAACTGTTTTTT
cdr3_aa: CASRGRTNEKLFF

j_call: TRBJ2-3
v_call: TRBV2
clone_size: -
d_call: TRBD1
cdr3_nt: TGTGCCAGCAGTGTCGACAGGGGCACAGATACGCAGTATTTT
cdr3_aa: CASSVDRGTDTQYF

j_call: TRBJ1-2
v_call: TRBV28
clone_size: -
d_call: -
cdr3_nt: TGTGCCAGCATTAAGGGGAACTATGGCTACACCTTC
cdr3_aa: CASIKGNYGYTF

j_call: TRBJ1-5
v_call: TRBV9
clone_size: -
d_call: -
cdr3_nt: TGTGCCAGCAGCGCCGCAGGGGTATGGAATCAGCCCCAGCATTTT
cdr3_aa: CASSAAGVWNQPQHF

j_call: TRBJ1-1
v_call: TRBV18
clone_size: -
d_call: -
cdr3_nt: TGTGCCAGCTCACCCCCGGGGACATGGAACACTGAAGCTTTCTTT
cdr3_aa: CASSPPGTWNTEAFF

j_call: TRBJ1-5
v_call: TRBV7-2
clone_size: -
d_call: TRBD1
cdr3_nt: TGTGCCAGCAGCGGGCCGGGACAGAATCAGCCCCAGCATTTT
cdr3_aa: CASSGPGQNQPQHF

j_call: TRBJ2-7
v_call: TRBV6-1
clone_size: -
d_call: -
cdr3_nt: TGTGCCAGCAGTGAAAGAGGGGCCGGCGAGCAGTACTTC
cdr3_aa: CASSERGAGEQYF

j_call: TRBJ1-5
v_call: TRBV6-1
clone_size: -
d_call: -
cdr3_nt: TGTGCCAGCAGGGGATTCAATCAGCCCCAGCATTTT
cdr3_aa: CASRGFNQPQHF